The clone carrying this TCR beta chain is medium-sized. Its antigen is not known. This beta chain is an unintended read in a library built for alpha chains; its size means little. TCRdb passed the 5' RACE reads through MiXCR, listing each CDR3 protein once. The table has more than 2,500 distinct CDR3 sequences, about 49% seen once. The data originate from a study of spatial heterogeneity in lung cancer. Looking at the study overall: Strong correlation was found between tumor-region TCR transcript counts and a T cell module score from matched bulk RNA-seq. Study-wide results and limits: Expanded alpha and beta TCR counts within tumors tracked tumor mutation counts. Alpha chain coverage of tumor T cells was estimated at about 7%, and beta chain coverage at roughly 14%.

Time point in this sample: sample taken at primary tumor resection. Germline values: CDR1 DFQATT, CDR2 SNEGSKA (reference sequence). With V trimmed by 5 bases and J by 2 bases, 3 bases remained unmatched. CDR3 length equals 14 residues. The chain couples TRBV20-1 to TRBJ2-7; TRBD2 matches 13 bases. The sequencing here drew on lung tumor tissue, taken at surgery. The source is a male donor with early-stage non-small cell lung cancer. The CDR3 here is CSAGTSGRAYEQYF. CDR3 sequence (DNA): TGCAGTGCTGGAACTAGCGGGAGGGCCTACGAGCAGTACTTC.